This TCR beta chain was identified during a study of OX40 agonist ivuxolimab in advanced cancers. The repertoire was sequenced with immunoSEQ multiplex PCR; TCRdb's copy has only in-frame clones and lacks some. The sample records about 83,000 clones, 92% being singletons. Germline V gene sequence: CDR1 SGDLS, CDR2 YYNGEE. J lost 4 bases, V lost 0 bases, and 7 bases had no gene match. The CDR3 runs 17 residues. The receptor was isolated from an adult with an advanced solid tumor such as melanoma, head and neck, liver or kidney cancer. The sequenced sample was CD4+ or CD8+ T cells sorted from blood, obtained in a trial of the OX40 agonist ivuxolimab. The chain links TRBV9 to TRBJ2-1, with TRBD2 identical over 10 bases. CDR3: CASSVERGGSVYNEQFF. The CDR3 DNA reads TGTGCCAGCAGCGTAGAGCGGGGGGGTTCAGTTTACAATGAGCAGTTCTTC.